This TCR beta chain was captured in a study of cytomegalovirus exposure and HLA in healthy donors. The repertoire was sequenced with immunoSEQ multiplex PCR; TCRdb's copy has only in-frame clones and lacks some. This table holds 100,000 or so clones, 85% to 90% found once. This CDR3 comprises 15 residues. Deletions cut 2 bases from V and 1 base from J, with 8 bases between. The germline V gene has CDR1 SNHLY and CDR2 FYNNEI. V and J are TRBV2 and TRBJ1-4; the D gene is possibly TRBD1 (6 bases). This receptor was taken from a young woman in good health and CMV-seropositive. Sequenced material: PBMCs. The CDR3 region is CASSEQGITNEKLFF. The CDR3 nucleotides read TGTGCCAGCAGTGAACAGGGGATAACTAATGAAAAACTGTTTTTT.